The next 28 T cell receptor beta chains were all read from a single sample in a study of OX40 agonist ivuxolimab in advanced cancers. The repertoire was sequenced with immunoSEQ multiplex PCR; TCRdb's copy has only in-frame clones and lacks some. Here the sample spans 100,000 or so clones, 90% being singletons. Here the sequenced sample was CD4+ or CD8+ T cells sorted from blood, taken in a trial of the OX40 agonist ivuxolimab. The receptor set was obtained from an adult with an advanced solid tumor such as melanoma, head and neck, liver or kidney cancer.

The J gene is TRBJ2-1, the V gene TRBV5-8; D possibly corresponds to TRBD2 (5 bases). CDR3 size: 17 residues. Trimming took 3 bases from V and 5 from J, leaving 21 bases between them. Germline values: CDR1 SGHTS, CDR2 YDEGEE. The chain's CDR3 is CASSWLARRSKNNEQFF. DNA of the CDR3: TGTGCCAGCAGCTGGTTAGCGCGACGTTCCAAAAACAATGAGCAGTTCTTC.

V usage is TRBV28 and J usage is TRBJ2-7; TRBD2 matches 11 bases. The ends lost 6 bases at V and 6 bases at J; junction bases unmatched: 19. The CDR3 is made up of 18 amino acids. Germline V gene sequence: CDR1 MDHEN, CDR2 SYDVKM. The CDR3 DNA sequence: TGTGCCAGCAGCAGACCTCCTACTAGCGGGAGTCTATTCCTCGAGCAGTACTTC. Its protein product is CASSRPPTSGSLFLEQYF.

This sequence joins TRBV18 and TRBJ2-6, with D possibly matching TRBD1 (6 bases). The CDR3 loop spans 17 amino acids. V was pared by 1 base and J by 0 bases, with 10 bases between. CDR1 is KGHSH, CDR2 LQKENI, per germline. CDR3 coding DNA: TGTGCCAGCTCACCACGACAGGAGAGCTCTGGGGCCAACGTCCTGACTTTC. Translation gives CASSPRQESSGANVLTF. The complete variable domain, with remaining parts taken from reference TRBV18 and TRBJ2-6, reads NAGVMQNPRHLVRRRGQEARLRCSPMKGHSHVYWYRQLPEEGLKFMVYLQKENIIDESGMPKERFSAEFPKEGPSILRIQQVVRGDSAAYFCASSPRQESSGANVLTFGAGSRLTVL.

This rearrangement joins TRBV7-3 to TRBJ2-3; D perhaps matches TRBD2 (6 bases). Germline CDR1 and CDR2: SGHTA and FQGTGA. This CDR3 region has 12 residues. V was pared by 4 bases and J by 6 bases, with 8 bases between. CDR3 DNA: TGTGCCAGCAGCTCTGCGGGGGATACGCAGTATTTT. This gives the protein CASSSAGDTQYF.

The chain couples TRBV7-6 to TRBJ2-2; TRBD2 might be the D (7 bases). CDR3 length: 17 amino acids. V was pared by 3 bases and J by 1 base, with 15 bases between. CDR1 and CDR2 from the germline V gene are SGHVS and FNYEAQ. The CDR3 region has the DNA TGTGCCAGCAGCTTCGGAGGGGGGGCGTTGAACACCGGGGAGCTGTTTTTT. The encoded protein is CASSFGGGALNTGELFF.

V and J are TRBV11-2 and TRBJ2-7; 9 positions agree with TRBD2. Unmatched junction bases numbered 5, after V lost 4 bases and J lost 7 bases. The CDR3 loop spans 13 amino acids. Germline V gene data show CDR1 as SGHAT and CDR2 as FQNNGV. Here the CDR3 DNA reads TGTGCCAGCAGCTCCAGCGGGAGGTGGGAGCAGTACTTC. It codes for CASSSSGRWEQYF.

The gene calls are TRBV6-5 and TRBJ1-2, with D possibly being TRBD1 (6 bases). The germline V gene has CDR1 MNHEY and CDR2 SVGAGI. V was clipped by 6 bases and J by 0 bases, with 14 bases between them. CDR3 length: 15 amino acids. CDR3 in amino acids: CASSGTTASNYGYTF. The DNA for the CDR3 is TGTGCCAGCAGCGGGACAACAGCTTCTAACTATGGCTACACCTTC.

The count of this clone is one. The CDR3 here is CASSLWGDFYNEQFF. The CDR3 DNA reads as TGTGCCAGCAGCCTTTGGGGGGATTTCTACAATGAGCAGTTCTTC. V usage is TRBV28 and J usage is TRBJ2-1, with D perhaps TRBD2 (6 bases). The CDR3 length is 15 residues. Per the germline V gene, CDR1 is MDHEN and CDR2 is SYDVKM. Trimming left V 6 bases short and J 3 bases short, with 15 bases between.

The gene calls are TRBV7-2 and TRBJ2-4, with 14 bases identical to TRBD2. Per the germline V gene, CDR1 is SGHTA and CDR2 is FQGNSA. V lost 1 base to trimming and J lost 11 bases; unmatched junction nucleotides: 1. The CDR3 is 14 residues long. As DNA, the CDR3 is TGTGCCAGCAGCTTAGGACTAGCGGGAGGGCTTCAGTACTTC. It codes for CASSLGLAGGLQYF. Full variable domain (missing parts from reference TRBV7-2 and TRBJ2-4): GAGVSQSPSNKVTEKGKDVELRCDPISGHTALYWYRQSLGQGLEFLIYFQGNSAPDKSGLPSDRFSAERTGGSVSTLTIQRTQQEDSAVYLCASSLGLAGGLQYFGAGTRLSVL.

This rearrangement joins TRBV4-2 to TRBJ2-6; D remains unclear. The length of the CDR3 is 17 residues. The V and J ends lost 4 bases and 0 bases respectively, with 13 bases between them. Per germline, CDR1 LGHNA and CDR2 YNFKEQ. The DNA for the CDR3 is TGTGCCAGCAGCCGCGGAGCTGCCACCTCTGGGGCCAACGTCCTGACTTTC. Protein product: CASSRGAATSGANVLTF.

The rearrangement links TRBV11-2 to TRBJ1-2, with D hard to call. This CDR3 is 14 amino acids long. Per the germline V gene, CDR1 is SGHAT and CDR2 is FQNNGV. V dropped 5 bases and J dropped 4 bases, with 14 bases sitting between them. CDR3 bases: TGTGCCAGCAGCCCAAACGGGGAACGCTATGGCTACACCTTC. Protein: CASSPNGERYGYTF. Full variable domain (remainder filled in from reference TRBV11-2 and TRBJ1-2): EAGVAQSPRYKIIEKRQSVAFWCNPISGHATLYWYQQILGQGPKLLIQFQNNGVVDDSQLPKDRFSAERLKGVDSTLKIQPAKLEDSAVYLCASSPNGERYGYTFGSGTRLTVV.

This clone was found a few times. This sequence joins TRBV4-3 and TRBJ1-2; 8 bases fit TRBD1. The CDR3 is 15 residues long. V shed 0 bases and J 14 bases; nucleotides not matched to a gene: 14. CDR1 and CDR2 from the germline V gene are LGHNA and YSLEER. CDR3 nucleotides: TGCGCCAGCAGCCAAGATGTACGGGCAGGGGGCTTGAGGACCTTC. It encodes CASSQDVRAGGLRTF.

This chain connects TRBV18 to TRBJ2-3, with 8 bases lining up with TRBD1. CDR3 length: 15 residues. The trim removed 2 bases at V and 3 bases at J, leaving 4 bases unmatched. Germline assignment: CDR1 KGHSH and CDR2 LQKENI. The CDR3 coding sequence is TGTGCCAGCTCACCAAGGACAGGGCCTACAGATACGCAGTATTTT. Translating it yields CASSPRTGPTDTQYF. Based on the CDR3 plus reference TRBV18 and TRBJ2-3, the full variable domain is NAGVMQNPRHLVRRRGQEARLRCSPMKGHSHVYWYRQLPEEGLKFMVYLQKENIIDESGMPKERFSAEFPKEGPSILRIQQVVRGDSAAYFCASSPRTGPTDTQYFGPGTRLTVL.

The chain employs TRBV2 and TRBJ1-5, with D maybe TRBD1 (6 bases). This CDR3 comprises 14 residues. Trimming took 7 bases from V and 6 from J, leaving 16 bases between them. Germline loops: CDR1 SNHLY, CDR2 FYNNEI. The CDR3 is CASNRVGSGQPQHF. DNA of the CDR3: TGTGCCAGCAACAGGGTCGGATCGGGTCAGCCCCAGCATTTT.

The V gene is TRBV7-8, the J gene TRBJ1-5, with a possible D match to TRBD1 (6 bases). The CDR3 is made up of 16 amino acids. V shed 4 bases and J shed 5 bases, with 18 bases lying between them. Germline V gives CDR1 SGHVS, CDR2 FQNEAQ. The CDR3 is CASSSRGGAQDQPQHF. CDR3 bases: TGTGCCAGCAGCTCTCGGGGGGGGGCGCAAGATCAGCCCCAGCATTTT. The whole variable domain, filled in from reference TRBV7-8 and TRBJ1-5, reads GAGVSQSPRYKVAKRGQDVALRCDPISGHVSLFWYQQALGQGPEFLTYFQNEAQLDKSGLPSDRFFAERPEGSVSTLKIQRTQQEDSAVYLCASSSRGGAQDQPQHFGDGTRLSIL.

This sequence joins TRBV4-2 and TRBJ2-1; 8 bases match TRBD2. The V and J ends lost 1 base and 7 bases, in that order; junction bases with no gene match: 6. Germline values: CDR1 LGHNA, CDR2 YNFKEQ. This CDR3 contains 15 residues. CDR3 sequence (DNA): TGTGCCAGCAGCCAAGCTTCGGGAGGGAGAAATGAGCAGTTCTTC. It translates to CASSQASGGRNEQFF.

CDR3: CASSDGRGFRYEQYF. CDR3 sequence (DNA): TGTGCCAGCAGTGACGGTAGAGGGTTTCGCTACGAGCAGTACTTC. The chain combines TRBV2 with TRBJ2-7, with D maybe TRBD2 (5 bases). Trimming removed 3 bases at V and 3 bases at J, with 15 bases between. The CDR3 covers 15 residues. The germline gives CDR1 SNHLY, CDR2 FYNNEI.

V usage is TRBV11-3 and J usage is TRBJ2-2; no definite D call. Germline values: CDR1 SGHNT, CDR2 YENEEA. Trimming shortened V by 1 base and J by 2 bases, and 8 bases separated the two germline ends. This CDR3 has 15 amino acids. CDR3 sequence reads: CASSLVSGNTGELFF. CDR3 bases: TGTGCCAGCAGCTTAGTCTCGGGCAACACCGGGGAGCTGTTTTTT.

The rearrangement joins TRBV11-2 to TRBJ2-2; D is possibly TRBD2 (5 bases). V gave up 3 bases and J gave up 7 bases, with 9 bases separating them. Germline lookup yields CDR1 SGHAT and CDR2 FQNNGV. The CDR3 totals 13 residues. Written as DNA, the CDR3 is TGTGCCAGCAGCTTCCGCGGACTCGGGGAGCTGTTTTTT. It yields the protein CASSFRGLGELFF.

This chain uses TRBV4-2 with TRBJ2-7; 9 nucleotides align to TRBD2. J was trimmed by 2 bases and V by 3 bases; bases with no gene match: 5. Germline V gene data show CDR1 as LGHNA and CDR2 as YNFKEQ. This CDR3 is 15 amino acids long. This CDR3 reads CASSQGTSPTYEQYF. For the CDR3, the DNA is TGTGCCAGCAGCCAGGGGACTAGCCCAACCTACGAGCAGTACTTC.

In this sample, this clone turned up once. This rearrangement joins TRBV6-5 to TRBJ1-3, with D perhaps matching TRBD1 (5 bases). CDR1 is MNHEY, CDR2 SVGAGI, per germline. CDR3 length equals 14 residues. The V and J ends lost 6 bases and 2 bases respectively, with 11 bases between them. The CDR3 loop is CASRAGTPGNTIYF. The CDR3 DNA reads TGTGCCAGCAGGGCCGGGACGCCTGGAAACACCATATATTTT.

This clone has a single count. This chain connects TRBV30 to TRBJ1-2; D perhaps matches TRBD1 (6 bases). V was trimmed by 0 bases and J by 8 bases, leaving 16 bases between them. Germline V gene data show CDR1 as GTSNPN and CDR2 as SVGIG (reference sequence). CDR3 size: 14 residues. The DNA of the CDR3 is TGTGCCTGGAGTGTAATGTTGGGGGCTGGAGGCTACACCTTC. Protein sequence: CAWSVMLGAGGYTF.

J is TRBJ2-1 and V is TRBV7-3; the match to TRBD2 covers 14 bases. CDR1 is SGHTA, CDR2 FQGTGA, per germline. Trimming at V came to 5 bases and at J to 13 bases, leaving 13 bases not matched to a gene. This CDR3 has 16 amino acids. In nucleotides, the CDR3 is TGTGCCAGCAGCCCCTACCCCGGGACTAGCGGGAGCGGTCAGTTCTTC. Translated: CASSPYPGTSGSGQFF.

The rearrangement joins TRBV2 to TRBJ2-6, with D unclear. This CDR3 is 16 amino acids long. The germline V gene encodes CDR1 SNHLY and CDR2 FYNNEI. Trimming took off 4 bases at V and 0 bases at J, with 10 bases between the two ends. DNA of the CDR3: TGTGCCAGCAGTGGTCCCAGGAGCTCTGGGGCCAACGTCCTGACTTTC. Encoded protein: CASSGPRSSGANVLTF.

The chain links TRBV20-1 to TRBJ2-7; the D is unclear. The CDR3 covers 11 residues. V was shortened by 7 bases and J by 2 bases, with 9 bases between the two germline ends. Germline CDR1 DFQATT, CDR2 SNEGSKA (reference sequence). The CDR3 nucleotides are TGCAGTGTTCCGAACCCCTACGAGCAGTACTTC. Its translation: CSVPNPYEQYF.

Only a few counts were recorded for this clone. The genes are TRBV6-6 and TRBJ1-1, with D possibly TRBD1 on 5 matching bases. The CDR3 spans 14 residues. Germline V CDR1 and CDR2: MNHNY, SVGAGI (reference sequence). Trimming pared 2 bases from V and 4 bases from J, leaving 11 bases between. In DNA, the CDR3 is TGTGCCAGCAGTTACGGCCAGAGGGGCACTGAAGCTTTCTTT. It translates to CASSYGQRGTEAFF.

The CDR3 coding sequence is TGTGCCACCAGCAGAGTAGGACAGGGTGGCTACAATGAGCAGTTCTTC. It translates to CATSRVGQGGYNEQFF. The chain joins TRBV15 to TRBJ2-1, with 8 bases identical to TRBD1. V shed 1 base, J shed 3 bases, and the junction held 5 bases outside the gene matches. Germline assignment: CDR1 LNHNV and CDR2 YYDKDF (reference sequence). The CDR3 length is 16 residues.

CDR3 nucleotide sequence: TGTGCCAGCAGCTTAGTGGGTGATGAGCAGTTCTTC. This encodes CASSLVGDEQFF. This rearrangement joins TRBV11-2 to TRBJ2-1, with unresolved D. CDR3 length: 12 residues. V was trimmed by 1 base and J by 8 bases, leaving 6 bases between them. Germline CDR1 reads SGHAT; CDR2 reads FQNNGV.